A single sample gave rise to the 5 T cell receptor beta chains below, sequenced in a study of early T cells in non-severe SARS-CoV-2 infection. MiXCR, applied by TCRdb to the 5' RACE reads, yields one record per CDR3 protein. The sample lists roughly 77,000 distinct CDR3 sequences, roughly 12% occurring once. The material sequenced was whole blood. The receptors were gathered from an adult who was a healthcare worker with PCR-confirmed SARS-CoV-2 infection or an uninfected control (not recorded which).

At least ten counts were recorded for this clonotype. V gene TRBV6-4 combines with J gene TRBJ2-3; 12 bases match TRBD2. The trim removed 3 bases at V and 6 bases at J, leaving 7 bases unmatched. This CDR3 is built from 16 residues. In germline, CDR1 is MRHNA, CDR2 SNTAGT. CDR3 nucleotides: TGTGCCAGCAGTGAGACTAGCGGGAGTGGGTCGGATACGCAGTATTTT. Residues: CASSETSGSGSDTQYF.

This clonotype appeared many times. The chain is built from TRBV3-1 and TRBJ2-1; 9 nucleotides agree with TRBD2. Trimming cost V 6 bases and J 7 bases; bases outside gene matches: 13. The V gene's germline CDR1 is LGHDT and CDR2 YNNKEL (reference sequence). The length of the CDR3 is 16 residues. The DNA for the CDR3 is TGTGCCAGCAGACTCCTATCGGCGGGAGGGCCGAATGAGCAGTTCTTC. Protein: CASRLLSAGGPNEQFF.

This clonotype was recorded at least ten times. In DNA form, the CDR3 reads TGCGCCAGCAGCCAAGACAGGGGCTCTGGGGCCAACGTCCTGACTTTC. Its protein product is CASSQDRGSGANVLTF. The chain carries TRBV4-1 and TRBJ2-6, with a tentative D call TRBD1 (6 bases). With 0 bases removed from V and 0 bases from J, the gap between germline ends came to 6 bases. The CDR3 length is 16 residues. CDR1 is MGHRA and CDR2 is YSYEKL in the germline V gene.

This clonotype has just a few counts. The chain recombines TRBV5-6 with TRBJ2-7; maybe TRBD1 (6 bases). Germline CDR1 SGHDT, CDR2 YYEEEE. Trimming removed 4 bases at V and 2 bases at J, with 16 bases between. This CDR3 region has 15 residues. The CDR3 DNA reads TGTGCCAGCAGCGTGGGGGCGGTGGGCACCTACGAGCAGTACTTC. Its protein is CASSVGAVGTYEQYF.

This clonotype was observed a handful of times. The chain combines TRBV21-1 with TRBJ2-1; the table's D call, TRBD2, has no DNA check behind it. TRBV21-1 has pseudogene status. This CDR3 has 17 amino acids. The chain's CDR3 is CASSKFPWGPPSNEQFF. In DNA form, the CDR3 reads TGTGCCAGCAGCAAATTCCCGTGGGGCCCTCCCAGCAATGAGCAGTTCTTC.